The sequence of this TCR beta chain was determined in a study of shared clonotypes between healthy human individuals. Authors' processing steps: ImmunoSEQ yielded junction-only sequences lacking quality scores, so filtering differed. This table comes from immunoSEQ multiplex PCR, and its TCRdb copy is limited to in-frame clones, with some not included. The V and J calls and clone size are taken from that table; D and trimming were inferred from the DNA. The sample includes roughly 2 million clones, roughly 95% of them seen just once. Sequencing was carried out using naive CD4+ T cells sorted from blood. Subset of the sample: CD45RA+ positively selected. This TCR was sampled from a man aged 18-30 years in good health.

This chain's CDR3 is CASSDELAGQPQHF. CDR3 sequence (DNA): TGTGCCAGCAGTGATGAGCTCGCGGGTCAGCCCCAGCATTTT. The rearrangement uses TRBV6-1 and TRBJ1-5; D not resolved. The germline CDR1 and CDR2 sequences are MNHNS and SASEGT. With 3 bases removed from V and 6 bases from J, the gap between germline ends came to 12 bases. This CDR3 has 14 amino acids.